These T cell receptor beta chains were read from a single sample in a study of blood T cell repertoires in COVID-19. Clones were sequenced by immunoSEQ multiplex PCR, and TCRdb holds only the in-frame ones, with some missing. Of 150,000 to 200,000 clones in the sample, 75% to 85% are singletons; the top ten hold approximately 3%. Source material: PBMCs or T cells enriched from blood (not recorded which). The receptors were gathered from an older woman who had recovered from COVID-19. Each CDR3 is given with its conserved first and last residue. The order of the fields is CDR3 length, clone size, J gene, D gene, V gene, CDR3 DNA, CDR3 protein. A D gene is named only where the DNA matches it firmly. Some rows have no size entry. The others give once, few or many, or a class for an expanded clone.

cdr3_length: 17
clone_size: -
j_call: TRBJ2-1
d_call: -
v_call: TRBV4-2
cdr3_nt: TGTGCCAGCAGCCAAGATGTCGCGGGGAGCTCCTACAATGAGCAGTTCTTC
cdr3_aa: CASSQDVAGSSYNEQFF

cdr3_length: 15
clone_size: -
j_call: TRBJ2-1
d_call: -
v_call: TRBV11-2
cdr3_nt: TGTGCCAGCAGCCCTTTCTCAGGGGGGCCCGATGAGCAGTTCTTC
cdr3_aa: CASSPFSGGPDEQFF

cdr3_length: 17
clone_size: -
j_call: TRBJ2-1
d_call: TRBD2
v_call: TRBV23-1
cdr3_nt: TGCGCCAGCAGTCAATCGATCGAGCGGGGGGGCCGGTATGAGCAGTTCTTC
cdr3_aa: CASSQSIERGGRYEQFF

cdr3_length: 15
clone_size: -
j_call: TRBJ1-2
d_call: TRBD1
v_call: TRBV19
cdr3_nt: TGTGCCAGTAGTATCGTAGGGGGCCGGGATCATGGCTACACCTTC
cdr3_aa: CASSIVGGRDHGYTF

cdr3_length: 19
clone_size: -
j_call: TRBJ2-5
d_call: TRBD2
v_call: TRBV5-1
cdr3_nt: TGCGCCAGCAGCTTGGTGGGACGGACTAGCGGGGGGAACCAAGAGACCCAGTACTTC
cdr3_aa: CASSLVGRTSGGNQETQYF

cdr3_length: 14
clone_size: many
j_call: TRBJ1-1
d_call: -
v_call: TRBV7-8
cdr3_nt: TGTGCCAGCAGGGGACAAATAATGAACACTGAAGCTTTCTTT
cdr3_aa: CASRGQIMNTEAFF

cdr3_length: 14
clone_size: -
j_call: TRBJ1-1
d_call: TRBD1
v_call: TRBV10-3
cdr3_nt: TGTGCCCCAGAAAGACAGGGAAAGGCAACTGAAGCTTTCTTT
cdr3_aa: CAPERQGKATEAFF

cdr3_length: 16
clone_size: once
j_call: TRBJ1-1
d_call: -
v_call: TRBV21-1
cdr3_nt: TGTGCCAGCAGCAAAGGTCAACGGGTTACGAACACTGAAGCTTTCTTT
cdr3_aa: CASSKGQRVTNTEAFF

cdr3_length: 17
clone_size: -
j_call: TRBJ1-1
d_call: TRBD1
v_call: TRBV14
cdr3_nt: TGTGCCAGCAGCCGTCACCGGACAGGGATGAGTGGCACTGAAGCTTTCTTT
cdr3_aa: CASSRHRTGMSGTEAFF

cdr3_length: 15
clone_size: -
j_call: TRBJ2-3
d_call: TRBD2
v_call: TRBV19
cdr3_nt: TGTGCCAGTAGTGTAGAGCGGGGCAGCACAGATACGCAGTATTTT
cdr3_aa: CASSVERGSTDTQYF

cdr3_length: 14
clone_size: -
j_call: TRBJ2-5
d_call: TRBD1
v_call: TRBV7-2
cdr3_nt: TGTGCCAGCAGCTCGGACAGGGGGCTAGAGACCCAGTACTTC
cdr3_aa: CASSSDRGLETQYF

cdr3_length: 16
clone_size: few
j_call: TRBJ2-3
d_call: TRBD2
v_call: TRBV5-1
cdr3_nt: TGCGCCAGCAGCCTTTACGGGGGGGCTAGCACAGATACGCAGTATTTT
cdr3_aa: CASSLYGGASTDTQYF

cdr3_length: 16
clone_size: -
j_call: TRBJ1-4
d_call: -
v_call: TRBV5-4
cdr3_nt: TGTGCCAGCAGCCCCCAGGGGCAGGCAACTAATGAAAAACTGTTTTTT
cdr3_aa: CASSPQGQATNEKLFF

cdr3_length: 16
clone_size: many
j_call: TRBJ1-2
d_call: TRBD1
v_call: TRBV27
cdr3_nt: TGTGCCAGCAGTTCGCCCGCCCGGGACAGGCTGTATGCCTACACCTTC
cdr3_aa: CASSSPARDRLYAYTF

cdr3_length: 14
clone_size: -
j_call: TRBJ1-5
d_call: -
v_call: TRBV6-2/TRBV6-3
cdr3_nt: TGTGCCAGCAGTTACTGGGGGGACAATCAGCCCCAGCATTTT
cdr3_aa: CASSYWGDNQPQHF

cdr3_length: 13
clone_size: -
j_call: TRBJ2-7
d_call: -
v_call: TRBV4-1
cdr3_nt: TGCGCCAGCAGCACTTGGACTAACTACGAGCAGTACTTC
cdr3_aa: CASSTWTNYEQYF

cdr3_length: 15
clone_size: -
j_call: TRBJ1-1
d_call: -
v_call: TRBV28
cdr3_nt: TGTGCCAGCAGGGGTCCAGGACACATGAACACTGAAGCTTTCTTT
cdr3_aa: CASRGPGHMNTEAFF

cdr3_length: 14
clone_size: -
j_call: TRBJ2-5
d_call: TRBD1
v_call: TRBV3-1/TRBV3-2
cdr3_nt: TGTGCCAGCAGCCAAGGACAGGGGGTCCAAAGCCAGTACTTC
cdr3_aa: CASSQGQGVQSQYF

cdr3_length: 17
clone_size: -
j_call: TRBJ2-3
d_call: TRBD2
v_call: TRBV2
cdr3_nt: TGTGCCAGCAGTGAAATGGTAGCGGGGGGGCGGAGAGATACGCAGTATTTT
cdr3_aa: CASSEMVAGGRRDTQYF

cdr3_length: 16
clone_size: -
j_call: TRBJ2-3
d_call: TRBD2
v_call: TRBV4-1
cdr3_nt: TGCGCCAGCAGCCAGTTTAGCGGGGGGAGGACAGATACGCAGTATTTT
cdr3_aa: CASSQFSGGRTDTQYF

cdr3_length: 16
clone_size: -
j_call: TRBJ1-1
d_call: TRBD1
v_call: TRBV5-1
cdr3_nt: TGCGCCAGCAGTCGACAGGGGGCCACTGTAAACACTGAAGCTTTCTTT
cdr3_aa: CASSRQGATVNTEAFF

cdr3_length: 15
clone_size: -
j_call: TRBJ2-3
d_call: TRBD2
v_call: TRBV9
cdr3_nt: TGTGCCAGCAGCCTATCGGGACTAGCGGGAGATACGCAGTATTTT
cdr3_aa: CASSLSGLAGDTQYF

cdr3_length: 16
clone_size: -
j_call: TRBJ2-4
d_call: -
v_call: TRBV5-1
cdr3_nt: TGCGCCAGCAGCTTGGGGTTTGAACTAGCCAAAAACATTCAGTACTTC
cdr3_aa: CASSLGFELAKNIQYF

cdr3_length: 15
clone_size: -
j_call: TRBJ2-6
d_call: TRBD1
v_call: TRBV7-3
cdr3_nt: TGTGCCAGCAGCCGGACAGGGACCGGGGCCAACGTCCTGACTTTC
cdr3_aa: CASSRTGTGANVLTF

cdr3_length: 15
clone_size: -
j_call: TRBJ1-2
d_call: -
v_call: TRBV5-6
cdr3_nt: TGTGCCAGCAGCTTGCTTAACAGGGTTGGGGATGGCTACACCTTC
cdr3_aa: CASSLLNRVGDGYTF

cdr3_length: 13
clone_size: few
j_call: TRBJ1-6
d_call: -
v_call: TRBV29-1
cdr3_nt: TGCAGCGTTACCGACGGGATGGATTCACCCCTCCACTTT
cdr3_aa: CSVTDGMDSPLHF

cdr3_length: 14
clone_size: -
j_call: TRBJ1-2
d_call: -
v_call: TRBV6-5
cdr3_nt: TGTGCCAGCAGTTACGGGGAGTCTAACTATGGCTACACCTTC
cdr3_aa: CASSYGESNYGYTF

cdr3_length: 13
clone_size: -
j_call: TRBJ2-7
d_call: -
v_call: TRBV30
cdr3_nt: TGTGCCTGGAGTGTACACAGTTCCTACGAGCAGTACTTC
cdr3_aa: CAWSVHSSYEQYF

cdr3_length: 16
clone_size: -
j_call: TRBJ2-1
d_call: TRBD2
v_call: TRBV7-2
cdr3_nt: TGTGCCAGCAGCTCCGGACTAGCGGGGGGTACGGGCGAGCAGTTCTTC
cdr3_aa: CASSSGLAGGTGEQFF

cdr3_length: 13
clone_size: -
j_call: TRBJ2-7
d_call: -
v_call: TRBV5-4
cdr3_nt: TGTGCCAGCAGCGGGATAGGGGCCTACGAGCAGTACTTC
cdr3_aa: CASSGIGAYEQYF

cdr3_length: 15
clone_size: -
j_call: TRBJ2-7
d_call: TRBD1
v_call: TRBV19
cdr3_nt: TGTGCCAGTAGCCCCGGGACAGGGGAATCCTACGAGCAGTACTTC
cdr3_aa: CASSPGTGESYEQYF

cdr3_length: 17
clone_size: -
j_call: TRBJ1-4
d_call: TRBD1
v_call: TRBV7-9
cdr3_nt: TGTGCCAGCAGCTGGTCCCGGGACAGGGAACCTAATGAAAAACTGTTTTTT
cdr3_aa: CASSWSRDREPNEKLFF

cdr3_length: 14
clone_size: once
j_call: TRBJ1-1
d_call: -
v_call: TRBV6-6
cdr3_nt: TGTGCCAGCAGTTACGCGGGGCGGAACACTGAAGCTTTCTTT
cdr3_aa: CASSYAGRNTEAFF

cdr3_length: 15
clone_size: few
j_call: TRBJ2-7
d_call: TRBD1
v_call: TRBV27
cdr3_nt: TGTGCCAGCAGTACACCCGGGACAGGGAGCCGCGAGCAGTACTTC
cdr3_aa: CASSTPGTGSREQYF

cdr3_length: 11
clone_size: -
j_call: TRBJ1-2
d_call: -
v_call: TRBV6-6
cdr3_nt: TGTGCCAGCAGTTTAGGGAGCGGCTACACCTTC
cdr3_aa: CASSLGSGYTF

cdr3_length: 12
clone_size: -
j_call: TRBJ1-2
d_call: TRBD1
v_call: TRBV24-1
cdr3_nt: TGTGCCACAGGGGGCCTAGGCTATGGCTACACCTTC
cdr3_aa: CATGGLGYGYTF

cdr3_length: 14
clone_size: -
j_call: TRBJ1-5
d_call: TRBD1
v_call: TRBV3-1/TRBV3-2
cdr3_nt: TGTGCCAGCAGCCGACAGGGGGATACTCAGCCCCAGCATTTT
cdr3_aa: CASSRQGDTQPQHF

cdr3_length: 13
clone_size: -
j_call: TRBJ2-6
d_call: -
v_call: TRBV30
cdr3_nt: TGTGCCTGGAGCGTTCCTGGGGCCAACGTCCTGACTTTC
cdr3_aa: CAWSVPGANVLTF

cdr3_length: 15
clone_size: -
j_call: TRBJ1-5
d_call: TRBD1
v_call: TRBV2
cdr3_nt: TGTGCCAGCAGCGGGACAGGGGGAAGGGATCAGCCCCAGCATTTT
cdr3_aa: CASSGTGGRDQPQHF

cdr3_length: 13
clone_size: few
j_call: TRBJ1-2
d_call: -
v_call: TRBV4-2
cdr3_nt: TGTGCCAGCACACAACAGGGATCGATTGGCTACACCTTC
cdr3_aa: CASTQQGSIGYTF

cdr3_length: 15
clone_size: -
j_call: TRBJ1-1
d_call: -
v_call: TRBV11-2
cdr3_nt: TGTGCCAGCAGCTTAGATTTACGGGAAAACACTGAAGCTTTCTTT
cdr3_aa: CASSLDLRENTEAFF

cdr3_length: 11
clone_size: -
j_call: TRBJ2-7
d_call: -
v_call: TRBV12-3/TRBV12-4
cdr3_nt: TGTGCCAGCAGCTCGCTATACGAGCAGTACTTC
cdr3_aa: CASSSLYEQYF